What follows are 4 T cell receptor beta chains derived from one specimen sequenced in a study of OX40 agonist ivuxolimab in advanced cancers. TCRdb keeps only in-frame clones here, not all; method: immunoSEQ multiplex PCR. Seen here are 52,000 or so clones, 84% observed once, and the top ten hold roughly 0.6%. The sample was CD4+ or CD8+ T cells sorted from blood, taken in a trial of the OX40 agonist ivuxolimab. These receptors were taken from an adult with an advanced solid tumor such as melanoma, head and neck, liver or kidney cancer.

CDR3 coding DNA: TGTGCCAGCAGCTTATACGGGAGGGGGGCAGATACGCAGTATTTT. It yields the protein CASSLYGRGADTQYF. The chain is built from TRBV7-2 and TRBJ2-3; TRBD2 matches at 8 bases. V gave up 2 bases and J gave up 4 bases; unmatched junction bases: 5. Looked up from germline, CDR1 is SGHTA and CDR2 is FQGNSA. CDR3 size: 15 residues.

The chain uses TRBV9 and TRBJ2-5; D not resolved. Trimming removed 0 bases at V and 7 bases at J, with 16 bases between. From germline, CDR1 is SGDLS and CDR2 YYNGEE. CDR3 length equals 15 residues. As DNA, the CDR3 is TGTGCCAGCAGCGTAGAGGTGGGTTGGGATTCGACCCAGTACTTC. This codes for CASSVEVGWDSTQYF.

The chain is built from TRBV6-5 and TRBJ1-6, with a possible D match to TRBD1 (5 bases). The CDR3 sequence is 15 residues long. Germline-derived CDR1 and CDR2 are MNHEY and SVGAGI. Trimming stripped 5 bases from V and 10 bases from J, with 18 bases between. Here the CDR3 DNA reads TGTGCCAGCAGTCCTCGATTCGGGGGGGAATCACCCCTCCACTTT. It is translated as CASSPRFGGESPLHF.

The chain combines TRBV7-2 with TRBJ2-3; TRBD2 matches at 9 bases. The CDR3 runs to 15 residues. Germline lookup yields CDR1 SGHTA and CDR2 FQGNSA. The V gene end was trimmed by 4 bases and the J gene end by 4 bases; junction bases not matched to a gene: 6. Here the CDR3 DNA reads TGTGCCAGCAGCTGGGAACTAGCGGGCCCAGATACGCAGTATTTT. Translation: CASSWELAGPDTQYF.